What follows are 5 T cell receptor beta chains derived from one specimen sequenced in a study of T-cell reconstitution after alpha-beta-depleted transplantation in children. The TCRbeta library was prepared with unique molecular identifiers. TCRdb processed the PCR reads anew with MiXCR; each CDR3 protein has one entry. Among about 830,000 distinct CDR3 sequences listed, 15% to 20% were seen once. The source was PBMCs, mostly from graft donor cells, collected 360 days after TCRalphabeta/CD19-depleted stem cell transplant. The receptors originated from a male patient aged 10 to 17 who had a stem cell transplant for acute lymphoblastic leukemia, so the T cells may come from the graft donor.

In this sample, this clonotype turned up a few times. The genes are TRBV29-1 and TRBJ2-3; 12 positions agree with TRBD2. The germline V gene encodes CDR1 SQVTM and CDR2 ANQGSEA. This CDR3 has 17 amino acids. The V and J ends lost 1 base and 1 base, in that order; junction bases with no gene match: 6. CDR3 loop: CSVEGLAGGLRTDTQYF. The CDR3 DNA sequence: TGCAGCGTTGAAGGTCTAGCGGGAGGGCTGCGCACAGATACGCAGTATTTT.

The gene calls are TRBV6-1 and TRBJ2-3; D might be TRBD1 (6 bases). This CDR3 contains 15 residues. CDR1 is MNHNS and CDR2 is SASEGT in the germline V gene. The V end lost 5 bases, the J end lost 2 bases, and 14 bases lay between the germline ends. This CDR3 is CASSSSVGHTDTQYF. CDR3 DNA: TGTGCCAGCAGTTCGTCGGTGGGACACACAGATACGCAGTATTTT.

This clonotype was detected ten times or more. CDR3 DNA sequence: TGTGCCAGCAGCCCCAGCGGGAGAGTCTACGAGCAGTACTTC. Its protein product is CASSPSGRVYEQYF. V and J are TRBV4-2 and TRBJ2-7; 8 nucleotides match TRBD2. CDR3 length: 14 residues. Germline loops: CDR1 LGHNA, CDR2 YNFKEQ. The V segment lost 4 bases and the J segment 3 bases; nucleotides outside the gene matches: 5.

The chain links TRBV5-1 to TRBJ2-3; possibly TRBD2 for D (6 bases). V was shortened by 4 bases and J by 1 base, with 16 bases between the two germline ends. The length of the CDR3 is 16 residues. CDR1 SGHRS and CDR2 YFSETQ come from the germline V gene. The CDR3 loop reads CASSPISGTRTDTQYF. CDR3 bases: TGCGCCAGCAGCCCGATATCCGGGACTCGCACAGATACGCAGTATTTT.

This clonotype was recorded a few times. The V call is TRBV24-1, the J call TRBJ2-5; no firm D call. Trimming stripped 4 bases from V and 4 bases from J, with 15 bases between. Germline CDR1 reads KGHDR; CDR2 reads SFDVKD. The CDR3 has 15 amino acids. The CDR3 DNA follows: TGTGCCACCAGTGACCCCACCACGGCGATAGAGACCCAGTACTTC. It encodes CATSDPTTAIETQYF.